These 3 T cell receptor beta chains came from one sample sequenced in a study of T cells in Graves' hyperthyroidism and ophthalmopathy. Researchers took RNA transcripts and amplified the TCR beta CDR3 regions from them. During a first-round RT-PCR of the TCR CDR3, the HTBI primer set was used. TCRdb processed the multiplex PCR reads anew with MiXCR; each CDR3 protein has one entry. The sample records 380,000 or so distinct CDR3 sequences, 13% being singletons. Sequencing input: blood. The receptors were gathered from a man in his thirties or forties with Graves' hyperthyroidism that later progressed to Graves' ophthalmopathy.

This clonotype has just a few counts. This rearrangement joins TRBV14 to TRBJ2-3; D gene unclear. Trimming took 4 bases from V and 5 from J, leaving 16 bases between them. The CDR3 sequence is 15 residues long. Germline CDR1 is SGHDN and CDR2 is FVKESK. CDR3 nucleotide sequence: TGTGCCAGCAGCCCCGGTCGGCTGCGCGGAGATACGCAGTATTTT. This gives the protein CASSPGRLRGDTQYF.

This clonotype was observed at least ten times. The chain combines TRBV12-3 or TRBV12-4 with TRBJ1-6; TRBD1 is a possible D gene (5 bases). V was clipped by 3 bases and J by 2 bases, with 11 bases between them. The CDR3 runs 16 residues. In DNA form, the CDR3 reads TGTGCCAGCAGTTTTGGCAGGGAGGCCTATAATTCACCCCTCCACTTT. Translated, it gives CASSFGREAYNSPLHF.

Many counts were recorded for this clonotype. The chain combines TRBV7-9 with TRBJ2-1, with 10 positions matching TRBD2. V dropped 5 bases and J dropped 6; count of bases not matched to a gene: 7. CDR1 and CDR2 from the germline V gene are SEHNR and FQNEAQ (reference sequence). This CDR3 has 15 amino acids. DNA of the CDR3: TGTGCCAGCAGCCCCGGAGCGGGGGGGCTCAATGAGCAGTTCTTC. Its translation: CASSPGAGGLNEQFF.